Listed below are T cell receptor beta chains from one sample, sequenced in a study of beta chain features in type 1 diabetes. Method: immunoSEQ multiplex PCR; TCRdb's copy keeps in-frame clones and lacks some. There are more than 300,000 clones in the sample; approximately 12% occur only once, and about 0.01% lies in the top ten. The material sequenced was naive CD4+ T cells from blood. The receptors originated from a woman aged 18-30 years with type 1 diabetes. Both conserved end residues are part of each CDR3. Clone size is given for some rows only: seen once, a few or many times, or a class if the clone is expanded.

v_call,clone_size,j_call,cdr3_aa
TRBV15,-,TRBJ2-7,CATSRPGLSNEQYF
TRBV5-1,-,TRBJ2-3,CASSLAGTSGRSDTQYF
TRBV7-2,-,TRBJ2-2,CAGRTTGGTGELFF
TRBV10-3,few,TRBJ2-5,CAISQTGIEETQYF
TRBV5-1,-,TRBJ1-1,CASSLGAAGNTEAFF
TRBV5-4,-,TRBJ1-2,CASSLDTGVIYGYTF
TRBV23-1,few,TRBJ2-7,CASTSLMVHRPSYEQYF
TRBV30,-,TRBJ2-5,CAWSVTGLETQYF
TRBV6-1,-,TRBJ2-3,CASSEVVAGGPRDTQYF
TRBV23-1,-,TRBJ2-7,CASSVQGSEQYF
TRBV7-9,-,TRBJ2-7,CASSLERSYEQYF
TRBV29-1,few,TRBJ1-2,CSVAYHYGYTF
TRBV28,-,TRBJ2-3,CASSFSGERTDTQYF
TRBV4-3,-,TRBJ2-3,CASSQDGRGAQYF
TRBV11-2,few,TRBJ2-7,CASSPWTSEFYEQYF
TRBV5-4,-,TRBJ2-5,CASSLQGAGETQYF
TRBV5-1,few,TRBJ2-7,CASSDLGHFYEQYF
TRBV5-1,few,TRBJ2-3,CASSSAREADTQYF
TRBV19,-,TRBJ1-5,CASSSTGQALNQPQHF
TRBV7-3,few,TRBJ2-3,CASSFFTSGTDTQYF
TRBV25-1,few,TRBJ2-1,CASLRGYNEQFF
TRBV20-1,-,TRBJ2-3,CSASGQDTQYF
TRBV19,few,TRBJ1-5,CASSPGQINQPQHF
TRBV30,-,TRBJ2-2,CAWSPLERQAGELFF
TRBV4-3,few,TRBJ2-1,CASSLSLAGSSYNEQFF
TRBV13,-,TRBJ1-2,CASSARTGRKEDYGYTF
TRBV5-4,-,TRBJ1-1,CASSLPLSTEAFF
TRBV4-1,-,TRBJ2-1,CASSYGREEAWNEQFF
TRBV28,few,TRBJ1-1,CASRVQAMNTEAFF
TRBV23-1,few,TRBJ2-2,CAIPSVLRGELFF
TRBV30,-,TRBJ2-2,CAWYSRGGSGELFF
TRBV6-5,-,TRBJ1-2,CASSQGWGYTF
TRBV5-4,few,TRBJ2-7,CASSGGGSHEQYF
TRBV18,-,TRBJ1-5,CASSPLPIQGNQHF
TRBV30,few,TRBJ2-6,CAWSVSGLSRANVLTF
TRBV7-2,-,TRBJ1-1,CASSSTGTANTEAFF
TRBV11-3,few,TRBJ2-3,CASSLGDRVSSTDTQYF
TRBV18,-,TRBJ2-7,CASSPGTSGEQYF
TRBV30,few,TRBJ2-7,CAWSHTYEQYF
TRBV29-1,few,TRBJ1-1,CSVQGVAEAFF
TRBV4-1,-,TRBJ2-5,CASSNRGTQETQYF
TRBV30,-,TRBJ2-7,CAWSVGGPSEQYF
TRBV15,-,TRBJ1-1,CATTEGPNTEAFF
TRBV11-3,few,TRBJ1-2,CASSPKPGTATYGYTF
TRBV5-4,few,TRBJ2-5,CASSPGQQETQYF
TRBV14,-,TRBJ2-3,CASSQRQRGARSTDTQYF
TRBV19,-,TRBJ2-1,CASSKGHLGNEQFF
TRBV11-1,few,TRBJ2-6,CASSLVGPNTGANVLTF
TRBV15,few,TRBJ2-3,CATSFRRGGASTDTQYF
TRBV7-2,-,TRBJ2-3,CASRQGLAGGTDTQYF
TRBV28,few,TRBJ2-5,CASTPPGRETQYF
TRBV7-9,-,TRBJ2-1,CASSPRPGRGPFYEQFF
TRBV7-3,few,TRBJ1-1,CASSLQGAGTEAFF
TRBV2,few,TRBJ1-2,CASSEAGEGGYTF